Each of the 21 T cell receptor beta chains below was sequenced from the same sample in a study of T cell responses to AZD1222 COVID-19 vaccine. Assay: immunoSEQ multiplex PCR; the TCRdb copy retains only in-frame clones and omits some. The sample has over 150,000 clones, about 90% seen once. Sequenced material: peripheral blood, taken on day 0 of AZD1222 vaccination. These receptors originate from an adult in good health.

This clone was recorded only once. The chain is built from TRBV28 and TRBJ2-7, with 7 bases lining up with TRBD1. Losses at the gene ends were 3 bases for V and 4 bases for J; bases not matched to a gene: 6. CDR1 is MDHEN and CDR2 is SYDVKM in the germline V gene. The CDR3 covers 14 residues. The CDR3 loop reads CASSFVDREYEQYF. Written as DNA, the CDR3 is TGTGCCAGCAGTTTCGTAGACAGGGAGTACGAGCAGTACTTC.

The J gene is TRBJ2-5, the V gene TRBV6-1; D might be TRBD1 or TRBD2, each matching 5 bases. Per germline, CDR1 MNHNS and CDR2 SASEGT. V was shortened by 3 bases and J by 5 bases, with 10 bases between the two germline ends. This CDR3 is built from 13 residues. CDR3 coding DNA: TGTGCCAGCAGTGATGTTTGGGGGGAGACCCAGTACTTC. This sequence encodes CASSDVWGETQYF.

The J gene is TRBJ1-1, the V gene TRBV20-1; D ambiguous. Trimming left V 6 bases short and J 5 bases short, with 10 bases between. This CDR3 is built from 11 residues. CDR1 is DFQATT, CDR2 SNEGSKA, per germline (reference sequence). The CDR3 sequence: CSAHPVTEAFF. The CDR3 nucleotides read TGCAGTGCCCACCCCGTGACTGAAGCTTTCTTT.

The gene calls are TRBV4-3 and TRBJ2-7; 7 bases map to TRBD1. Germline V lookup: CDR1 LGHNA, CDR2 YSLEER. The CDR3 consists of 15 residues. The ends lost 1 base at V and 0 bases at J; junction bases unmatched: 3. CDR3 DNA sequence: TGCGCCAGCAGCCAAGGAGGGGGCTTCTCCTACGAGCAGTACTTC. Protein: CASSQGGGFSYEQYF.

CDR3 sequence reads: CASSLGQLRETQYF. Here the CDR3 DNA reads TGCGCCAGCAGCTTGGGTCAGCTCCGCGAGACCCAGTACTTC. This chain links TRBV5-1 with TRBJ2-5; unclear D gene. CDR3 size: 14 residues. The V gene's germline CDR1 is SGHRS and CDR2 YFSETQ. The V gene lost 0 bases and the J gene lost 5 bases, with 11 bases spanning the gap.

The chain joins TRBV5-5 to TRBJ1-2; D is uncertain. The CDR3 is made up of 15 amino acids. Deletions cut 0 bases from V and 0 bases from J, with 9 bases between. Germline CDR1 SGHKS, CDR2 YYEKEE (reference sequence). The CDR3 DNA reads as TGTGCCAGCAGCTTGGCGGGAAGGACTAACTATGGCTACACCTTC. Translation: CASSLAGRTNYGYTF.

The chain employs TRBV23-1 and TRBJ1-2; D gene ambiguous. TRBV23-1 is classed as an ORF, of uncertain function. This CDR3 is built from 13 residues. Trimming pared 11 bases from V and 1 base from J, leaving 14 bases between. As DNA, the CDR3 is TGCGCCGAGCCCCGGGCGGATAACTATGGCTACACCTTC. Protein product: CAEPRADNYGYTF.

The rearrangement joins TRBV4-3 to TRBJ1-2, with TRBD1 identical over 8 bases. With V trimmed by 4 bases and J by 3 bases, 7 bases remained unmatched. The CDR3 has 15 residues. Germline CDR1 is LGHNA and CDR2 is YSLEER. CDR3 residues: CASSRQTGVDYGYTF. Written as DNA, the CDR3 is TGCGCCAGCAGCCGGCAGACAGGGGTAGACTATGGCTACACCTTC.

The V and J genes are TRBV2 and TRBJ2-1; 10 bases fit TRBD2. With 10 bases clipped from V and 7 bases from J, the junction kept 7 bases outside the gene matches. Germline V lookup: CDR1 SNHLY, CDR2 FYNNEI. CDR3 size: 13 residues. The DNA for the CDR3 is TGTGCCACCGGAGGACTAGCGGAAAATGAGCAGTTCTTC. This gives the protein CATGGLAENEQFF. Full variable domain (outside the CDR3, taken from reference TRBV2 and TRBJ2-1): EPEVTQTPSHQVTQMGQEVILRCVPISNHLYFYWYRQILGQKVEFLVSFYNNEISEKSEIFDDQFSVERPDGSNFTLKIRSTKLEDSAMYFCATGGLAENEQFFGPGTRLTVL.

This clone was observed a single time. The CDR3 nucleotides read TGTGCCAGCAGCTTTTCAGGGGGCGAGGGAGCTTTCTTT. This codes for CASSFSGGEGAFF. V gene TRBV5-5 combines with J gene TRBJ1-1, with 8 bases fitting TRBD1. The germline V gene encodes CDR1 SGHKS and CDR2 YYEKEE (reference sequence). V trimming: 2 bases; J trimming: 10 bases; junction bases outside the gene matches: 7. This CDR3 has 13 amino acids.

V is TRBV29-1 and J is TRBJ2-7, with TRBD1 identical over 7 bases. Germline V lookup: CDR1 SQVTM, CDR2 ANQGSEA. V lost 6 bases to trimming and J lost 3 bases; unmatched junction nucleotides: 14. The CDR3 is 15 amino acids. CDR3 DNA sequence: TGCAGCGTCGTCAAACTTGGGCAGGGGGACTACGAGCAGTACTTC. Translation gives CSVVKLGQGDYEQYF.

The count of this clone is one. The junction departs from the called germline gene at one end, perhaps through a read error. The rearrangement links TRBV30 to TRBJ1-2; D gene unclear. This CDR3 is built from 13 residues. Germline-derived CDR1 and CDR2 are GTSNPN and SVGIG (reference sequence). CDR3 bases: TGTGCCCGCCACTATGGGCATCGTGACCGAAAGGACTTC. Amino acids: CARHYGHRDRKDF.

Worth noting for this clone: This same CDR3 is encoded by further DNA sequences in the sample. J is TRBJ1-1 and V is TRBV5-1, with 7 bases aligning to TRBD1. This CDR3 has 13 residues. The V and J ends lost 1 base and 5 bases, in that order; junction bases with no gene match: 2. Germline values: CDR1 SGHRS, CDR2 YFSETQ. Here the CDR3 DNA reads TGCGCCAGCAGCTTGCAGGGGGGGACTGAAGCTTTCTTT. It specifies CASSLQGGTEAFF. The whole variable domain, remainder taken from reference TRBV5-1 and TRBJ1-1, is KAGVTQTPRYLIKTRGQQVTLSCSPISGHRSVSWYQQTPGQGLQFLFEYFSETQRNKGNFPGRFSGRQFSNSRSEMNVSTLELGDSALYLCASSLQGGTEAFFGQGTRLTVV.

This chain links TRBV27 with TRBJ2-1, with D perhaps assigned TRBD1 or TRBD2 (5 bases each). V dropped 9 bases and J dropped 7 bases, with 19 bases sitting between them. Germline V gene lookup returns CDR1 MNHEY and CDR2 SMNVEV (reference sequence). There are 14 residues in the CDR3. The CDR3 DNA is TGTGCCAGTCCTCTAAGGGGCTGGGGGAATGAGCAGTTCTTC. It encodes CASPLRGWGNEQFF.

This sequence joins TRBV7-2 and TRBJ1-6, with unresolved D. The ends were cut back, 5 bases at V and 12 bases at J, with 11 bases in the middle. Germline V CDR1 and CDR2: SGHTA, FQGNSA. The length of the CDR3 is 12 residues. The CDR3 DNA sequence: TGTGCCAGCAGCCGTTCGGGCCAACCCCTCCACTTT. Residues: CASSRSGQPLHF.

J is TRBJ2-1 and V is TRBV9; 9 nucleotides match TRBD1. The CDR3 extends over 15 amino acids. Germline assignment: CDR1 SGDLS and CDR2 YYNGEE. V dropped 0 bases and J dropped 6; count of bases not matched to a gene: 4. The CDR3 DNA sequence: TGTGCCAGCAGCGTAGACAGGGGGCGCTTCAATGAGCAGTTCTTC. It yields the protein CASSVDRGRFNEQFF.

J is TRBJ1-1 and V is TRBV7-3; 8 positions match TRBD1. J gave up 11 bases and V 5 bases, and 13 bases lay outside the gene matches. Germline V CDR1 and CDR2: SGHTA, FQGTGA. The CDR3 runs 14 residues. The CDR3 loop reads CASSLRGAGGKAFF. In nucleotides, the CDR3 is TGTGCCAGCAGCCTGAGGGGTGCAGGGGGCAAGGCTTTCTTT.

The chain employs TRBV10-3 and TRBJ1-1, with D maybe TRBD1 (5 bases). Germline lookup yields CDR1 ENHRY and CDR2 SYGVKD. V was trimmed by 0 bases and J by 14 bases, leaving 13 bases between them. The CDR3 is 12 amino acids. CDR3 nucleotide sequence: TGTGCCATCAGTGAGTCGACCGGGCAGGGCTTCTTT. It yields the protein CAISESTGQGFF.

The rearrangement links TRBV6-5 to TRBJ2-7, with TRBD1 matching 9 bases. Germline CDR1 MNHEY, CDR2 SVGAGI. The V segment lost 8 bases and the J segment 4 bases; nucleotides outside the gene matches: 6. The CDR3 is 13 amino acids. The CDR3 region is CASAQGAHYEQYF. DNA for the CDR3: TGTGCCAGCGCACAGGGGGCTCATTACGAGCAGTACTTC.

V is TRBV29-1 and J is TRBJ2-1; TRBD1 is a possible D gene (6 bases). Germline V gives CDR1 SQVTM, CDR2 ANQGSEA. V was shortened by 7 bases and J by 4 bases, with 8 bases between the two germline ends. This CDR3 contains 11 residues. CDR3 DNA sequence: TGCAGCGCTGGACAGTACAATGAGCAGTTCTTC. Its protein is CSAGQYNEQFF.

This rearrangement joins TRBV27 to TRBJ1-1; D remains ambiguous. Germline V gene data show CDR1 as MNHEY and CDR2 as SMNVEV (reference sequence). V lost 0 bases and J 1 base, leaving 9 bases between the germline ends. CDR3 length: 15 residues. CDR3 coding DNA: TGTGCCAGCAGTTTATCGGAGGGCTGGAACACTGAAGCTTTCTTT. This translates into CASSLSEGWNTEAFF.